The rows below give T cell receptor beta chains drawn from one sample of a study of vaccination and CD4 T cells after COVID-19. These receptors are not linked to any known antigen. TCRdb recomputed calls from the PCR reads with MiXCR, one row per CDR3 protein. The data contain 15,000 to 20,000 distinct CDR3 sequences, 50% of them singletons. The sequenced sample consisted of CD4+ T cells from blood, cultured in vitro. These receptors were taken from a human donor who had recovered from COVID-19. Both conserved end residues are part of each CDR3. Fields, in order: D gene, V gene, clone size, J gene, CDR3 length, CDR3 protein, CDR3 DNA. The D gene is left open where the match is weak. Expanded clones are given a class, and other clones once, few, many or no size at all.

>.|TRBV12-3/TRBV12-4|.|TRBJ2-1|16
CASSLGGRGSYNEQFF
TGTGCCAGCAGTTTGGGGGGGAGGGGGTCCTACAATGAGCAGTTCTTC
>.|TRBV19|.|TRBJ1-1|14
CASSPYTGTTEAFF
TGTGCCAGTAGTCCATATACAGGGACCACTGAAGCTTTCTTT
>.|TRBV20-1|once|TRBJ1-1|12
CSAKRGHTEAFF
TGCAGTGCTAAAAGGGGCCACACTGAAGCTTTCTTT
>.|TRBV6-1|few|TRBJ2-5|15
CASSGGLVGQETQYF
TGTGCCAGCAGTGGGGGACTCGTGGGCCAAGAGACCCAGTACTTC
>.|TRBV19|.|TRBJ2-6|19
CASSTTGIGYGSGANVLTF
TGTGCCAGTAGTACGACAGGTATCGGCTACGGCTCTGGGGCCAACGTCCTGACTTTC
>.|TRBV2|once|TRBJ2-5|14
CASGPQGYQETQYF
TGTGCCAGCGGACCCCAGGGGTACCAAGAGACCCAGTACTTC
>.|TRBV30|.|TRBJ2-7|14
CAWTIRRQEYKQYF
TGTGCCTGGACCATCCGACGACAGGAGTACAAGCAGTACTTC
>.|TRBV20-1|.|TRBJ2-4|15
CSASRGQTAKNIQYF
TGCAGTGCTAGCAGGGGACAAACGGCCAAAAACATTCAGTACTTC
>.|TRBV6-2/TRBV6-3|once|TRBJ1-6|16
CASSYGSSSYNSPLHF
TGTGCCAGCAGTTATGGGTCGAGCTCCTATAATTCACCCCTCCACTTT
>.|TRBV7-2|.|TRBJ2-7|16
CASSLALGSSSYEQYF
TGTGCCAGCAGCTTAGCGTTGGGGAGCAGCTCCTACGAGCAGTACTTC
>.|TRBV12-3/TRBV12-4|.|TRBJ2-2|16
CASRTPGRAYTGELFF
TGTGCCAGCAGAACACCGGGACGGGCATACACCGGGGAGCTGTTTTTT
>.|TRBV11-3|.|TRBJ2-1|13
CASSLGGKTRWFF
TGTGCCAGCAGCTTAGGTGGCAAGACTAGGTGGTTCTTC
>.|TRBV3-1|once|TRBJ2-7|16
CASSQKGRQGYNEQYF
TGTGCCAGCAGCCAAAAGGGTCGGCAGGGGTACAACGAGCAGTACTTC
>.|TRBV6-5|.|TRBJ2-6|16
CASSYSRASGANVLTF
TGTGCCAGCAGTTACTCGCGGGCCTCTGGGGCCAACGTCCTGACTTTC
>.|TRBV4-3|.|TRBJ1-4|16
CASSQGTAATNEKLFF
TGCGCCAGCAGCCAAGGGACAGCAGCAACTAATGAAAAACTGTTTTTT
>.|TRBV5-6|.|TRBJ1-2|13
CASSRQVFVGYTF
TGTGCCAGCAGCCGTCAAGTGTTCGTTGGCTACACCTTC
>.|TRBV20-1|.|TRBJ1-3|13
CSASAGSGNTIYF
TGCAGTGCTAGTGCCGGGTCTGGAAACACCATATATTTT
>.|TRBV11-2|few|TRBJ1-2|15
CASSLDQAGNYGYTF
TGTGCCAGCAGCTTAGATCAAGCGGGGAATTATGGCTACACCTTC
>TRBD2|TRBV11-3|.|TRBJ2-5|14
CASSLGAGEETQYF
TGTGCCAGCAGCTTAGGGGCGGGGGAAGAGACCCAGTACTTC
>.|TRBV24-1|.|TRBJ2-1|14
CATSDLSGEREQFF
TGTGCCACCAGTGACCTCTCAGGGGAAAGGGAGCAGTTCTTC
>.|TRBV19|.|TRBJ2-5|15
CASSIGGAYQETQYF
TGTGCCAGTAGTATTGGGGGAGCCTACCAAGAGACCCAGTACTTC
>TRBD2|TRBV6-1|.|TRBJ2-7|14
CASRLAGGSYEQYF
TGTGCCAGCAGACTAGCGGGAGGAAGCTACGAGCAGTACTTC
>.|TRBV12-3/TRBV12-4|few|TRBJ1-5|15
CASSSFPQSNQPQHF
TGTGCCAGCAGTTCGTTTCCCCAGAGCAATCAGCCCCAGCATTTT
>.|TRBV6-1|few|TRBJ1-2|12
CASSPRPGGYTF
TGTGCCAGCAGTCCGCGACCGGGGGGCTACACCTTC
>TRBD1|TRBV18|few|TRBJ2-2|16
CASSPFGTVNTGELFF
TGTGCCAGCTCACCCTTCGGGACAGTTAACACCGGGGAGCTGTTTTTT
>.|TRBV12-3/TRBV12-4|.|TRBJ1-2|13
CASSFVGADGYTF
TGTGCCAGCAGTTTTGTAGGGGCGGATGGCTACACCTTC
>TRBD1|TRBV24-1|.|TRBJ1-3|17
CATSDSKDRARGNTIYF
TGTGCCACCAGTGATTCGAAAGACAGGGCGAGGGGAAACACCATATATTTT
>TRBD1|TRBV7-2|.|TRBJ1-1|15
CASSLGPRTGSEAFF
TGTGCCAGCAGCTTGGGCCCAAGGACAGGTTCTGAAGCTTTCTTT
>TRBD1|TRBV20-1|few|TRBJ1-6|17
CSAREAQGEGAKSPLHF
TGCAGTGCTAGAGAAGCACAGGGGGAGGGAGCGAAATCACCCCTCCACTTT
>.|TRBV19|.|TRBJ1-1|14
CASSSTAREEGAFF
TGTGCCAGTAGTTCAACAGCTCGGGAGGAGGGAGCTTTCTTT
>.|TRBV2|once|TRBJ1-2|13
CASSGPLGDGYTF
TGTGCCAGCAGCGGGCCTTTAGGGGATGGCTACACCTTC
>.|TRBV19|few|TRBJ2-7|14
CASRATGAIYEQYF
TGTGCCAGTAGAGCGACAGGAGCGATCTACGAGCAGTACTTC
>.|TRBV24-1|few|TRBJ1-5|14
CATSPRDSNQPQHF
TGTGCCACCAGCCCTCGGGACAGCAATCAGCCCCAGCATTTT
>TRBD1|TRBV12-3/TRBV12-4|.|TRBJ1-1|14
CATRTGAMNTEAFF
TGTGCCACCCGGACAGGAGCAATGAACACTGAAGCTTTCTTT
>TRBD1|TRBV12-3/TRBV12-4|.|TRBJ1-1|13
CASSLQGAREAFF
TGTGCCAGCAGTTTACAGGGGGCGCGGGAAGCTTTCTTT
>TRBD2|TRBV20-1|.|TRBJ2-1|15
CSAREKRGSYNEQFF
TGCAGTGCTAGAGAAAAGCGGGGCTCCTACAATGAGCAGTTCTTC
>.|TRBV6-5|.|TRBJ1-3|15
CASSFGGPSGNTIYF
TGTGCCAGCAGTTTTGGGGGGCCCTCTGGAAACACCATATATTTT
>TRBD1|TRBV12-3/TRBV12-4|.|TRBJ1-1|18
CASSLRARQGPAGTEAFF
TGTGCCAGCAGTTTACGTGCGAGACAGGGGCCGGCGGGCACTGAAGCTTTCTTT
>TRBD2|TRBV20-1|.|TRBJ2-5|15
CSARDPASGSETQYF
TGCAGTGCTAGAGATCCGGCTAGCGGGAGCGAGACCCAGTACTTC